This TCR beta chain was sequenced in a study of cytomegalovirus exposure and HLA in healthy donors. Overall study results and limits: Later work found most CMV-associated TCR beta chains apparently HLA-restricted. A later analysis linked a missense variant in DCLRE1C to the trimming of TCR beta V and J genes. Later on, an analysis found that several of the most significant clusters appeared to be linked to common viral pathogens, which included parvovirus B19. CMV antigen specificity was confirmed in vitro for a few CMV-associated chains.

As to this clone: Its target is not known.

The CDR3 sequence is 15 residues long. Germline CDR1 reads SNHLY; CDR2 reads FYNNEI. V was clipped by 3 bases and J by 2 bases; unmatched bases: 3. The PCR contained 60 Vbeta and 13 Jbeta primers. The data were produced by immunoSEQ multiplex PCR, yet TCRdb's version contains in-frame clones alone and is incomplete. The top ten hold around 28% of the sample, which has around 120,000 clones, about 75% seen once. The chain is built from TRBV2 and TRBJ2-1; 8 positions agree with TRBD2. The sample was PBMCs. This TCR derives from a man aged 55 to 70 in good health and CMV-seropositive. CDR3 amino acids: CASSELRGAYNEQFF. DNA for the CDR3: TGTGCCAGCAGTGAGTTGCGGGGGGCCTACAATGAGCAGTTCTTC.